Listed here are 20 T cell receptor beta chains from one sample, sequenced in a study of CD8+ T cells in alopecia areata. Extracted RNA was reverse transcribed into cDNA, the sequencing template. Repertoires were generated with immunoSEQ multiplex PCR, while TCRdb's copy carries only in-frame clones and drops some. Of fewer than 200,000 clones listed, 50% to 70% were seen once; the top ten hold roughly 14%. The source material was CD4+ T cells sorted from blood, sampled at week 0. These receptors originate from a human donor with alopecia areata.

The chain couples TRBV5-1 to TRBJ2-1; TRBD1 might be the D (6 bases). Germline V gene lookup returns CDR1 SGHRS and CDR2 YFSETQ. The V gene lost 0 bases and the J gene lost 3 bases, with 10 bases spanning the gap. The CDR3 consists of 15 residues. The CDR3 sequence is CASSLAGQNYNEQFF. Here the CDR3 DNA reads TGCGCCAGCAGCTTGGCCGGACAGAACTACAATGAGCAGTTCTTC.

This chain uses TRBV6-5 with TRBJ2-7; no reliable D call. Trimming left V 0 bases short and J 3 bases short, with 9 bases between. From germline, CDR1 is MNHEY and CDR2 SVGAGI. CDR3 length equals 14 residues. The CDR3 region is CASSYSPGYYEQYF. CDR3 coding DNA: TGTGCCAGCAGTTACTCTCCTGGCTACTACGAGCAGTACTTC.

This clone turned up a few times. J is TRBJ2-5 and V is TRBV4-1, with a possible D match to TRBD2 (5 bases). This CDR3 is built from 15 residues. V lost 1 base to trimming and J lost 4 bases, with 13 bases between them. The V gene's germline CDR1 is MGHRA and CDR2 YSYEKL. CDR3 amino acids: CASSQVLVVPETQYF. The CDR3 DNA follows: TGCGCCAGCAGCCAAGTACTAGTAGTCCCAGAGACCCAGTACTTC.

This chain links TRBV4-2 with TRBJ2-7, with D possibly TRBD1 on 5 matching bases. The CDR3 spans 13 residues. V lost 0 bases and J lost 6, with 9 bases in between. Germline lookup yields CDR1 LGHNA and CDR2 YNFKEQ. CDR3 in DNA: TGTGCCAGCAGCCAAGATCTAACAGGCGAGCAGTACTTC. It is translated as CASSQDLTGEQYF.

In its sample, this clone was seen a few times. V is TRBV18 and J is TRBJ2-4; D is ambiguous. CDR3 length: 15 residues. The germline V gene has CDR1 KGHSH and CDR2 LQKENI. V was trimmed by 3 bases and J by 1 base, leaving 10 bases between them. The CDR3 sequence: CASSPRADAKNIQYF. DNA of the CDR3: TGTGCCAGCTCACCCCGCGCAGATGCCAAAAACATTCAGTACTTC.

This clone was detected once. This chain connects TRBV20-1 to TRBJ2-1; no reliable D call. Germline V gene lookup returns CDR1 DFQATT and CDR2 SNEGSKA (reference sequence). The CDR3 covers 11 residues. Deletions cut 7 bases from V and 4 bases from J, with 8 bases between. CDR3 coding DNA: TGCAGTGGGTCCGGGTACAATGAGCAGTTCTTC. Amino acids: CSGSGYNEQFF.

This clone was counted a few times. Other nucleotide sequences in the sample specify the same CDR3. The chain employs TRBV6-5 and TRBJ1-5; no firm D call. V was trimmed by 5 bases and J by 2 bases, leaving 7 bases between them. This CDR3 comprises 13 residues. Germline CDR1 is MNHEY and CDR2 is SVGAGI. CDR3 region: CASSPWGNQPQHF. The CDR3 coding sequence is TGTGCCAGCAGTCCGTGGGGCAATCAGCCCCAGCATTTT.

This clone came up a few times. V and J are TRBV4-2 and TRBJ2-5, with D possibly being TRBD2 (6 bases). This CDR3 comprises 11 residues. The V end was cut by 1 base, the J end by 9 bases, with 6 bases between. Germline V CDR1 and CDR2: LGHNA, YNFKEQ. CDR3 nucleotide sequence: TGTGCCAGCAGCCAAGCGGGGGCCCAGTACTTC. It yields the protein CASSQAGAQYF.

The rearrangement uses TRBV30 and TRBJ2-1; D unresolved. The CDR3 has 12 residues. V was trimmed by 8 bases and J by 2 bases, leaving 10 bases between them. In germline, CDR1 is GTSNPN, CDR2 SVGIG (reference sequence). The CDR3 here is CARQETYNEQFF. In DNA, the CDR3 is TGTGCCCGCCAAGAAACCTACAATGAGCAGTTCTTC. The full variable domain, completed using reference TRBV30 and TRBJ2-1, is SQTIHQWPATLVQPVGSPLSLECTVEGTSNPNLYWYRQAAGRGLQLLFYSVGIGQISSEVPQNLSASRPQDRQFILSSKKLLLSDSGFYLCARQETYNEQFFGPGTRLTVL.

This chain links TRBV29-1 with TRBJ1-5; 10 bases map to TRBD1. V trimming: 4 bases; J trimming: 4 bases; junction bases outside the gene matches: 4. In germline, CDR1 is SQVTM, CDR2 ANQGSEA. The CDR3 sequence is 14 residues long. The CDR3 reads CSVVGTGVNQPQHF. As DNA, the CDR3 is TGCAGCGTTGTTGGGACAGGGGTAAATCAGCCCCAGCATTTT.

A few counts support this clone. At the DNA level, this CDR3 is encoded by other sequences in the same sample as well. The rearrangement links TRBV30 to TRBJ2-5, with TRBD2 matching over 11 bases. Per the germline V gene, CDR1 is GTSNPN and CDR2 is SVGIG (reference sequence). The ends lost 2 bases at V and 4 bases at J; junction bases unmatched: 3. The CDR3 extends over 14 amino acids. The CDR3 spells CAWSRLAGGETQYF. CDR3 DNA sequence: TGTGCCTGGAGTCGGCTAGCGGGGGGAGAGACCCAGTACTTC.

The chain has TRBV5-1 and TRBJ1-1; D not certain. V was pared by 0 bases and J by 0 bases, with 9 bases between. The CDR3 length is 15 residues. The germline V gene has CDR1 SGHRS and CDR2 YFSETQ. CDR3 loop: CASSLGSRLNTEAFF. CDR3 in DNA: TGCGCCAGCAGCTTGGGTTCCAGACTGAACACTGAAGCTTTCTTT.

The CDR3 is CAISEIGGGSYGYTF. In DNA, the CDR3 is TGTGCCATCAGTGAGATAGGGGGCGGGAGCTATGGCTACACCTTC. The chain recombines TRBV10-3 with TRBJ1-2; TRBD1 matches at 7 bases. Looked up from germline, CDR1 is ENHRY and CDR2 is SYGVKD. The trim removed 2 bases at V and 4 bases at J, leaving 7 bases unmatched. The CDR3 covers 15 residues.

The CDR3 bases are TGCAGCGTCAGGGGGAACAGGGGAGGTTACGAGCAGTACTTC. It translates to CSVRGNRGGYEQYF. J is TRBJ2-7 and V is TRBV29-1; a possible D gene is TRBD1 (7 bases). Per germline, CDR1 SQVTM and CDR2 ANQGSEA. V lost 6 bases and J 4 bases, leaving 19 bases between the germline ends. This CDR3 spans 14 amino acids.

This clone was seen a few times. The chain carries TRBV5-1 and TRBJ1-1, with D unresolved. The V gene's germline CDR1 is SGHRS and CDR2 YFSETQ. The CDR3 runs to 13 residues. Deletions cut 4 bases from V and 7 bases from J, with 14 bases between. In DNA form, the CDR3 reads TGCGCCAGCAGCAGCGGACGAGGCGGTGAAGCTTTCTTT. The encoded protein is CASSSGRGGEAFF.

In this sample, this clone turned up a few times. The genes are TRBV4-2 and TRBJ2-7; 13 bases fit TRBD2. V was pared by 1 base and J by 3 bases, with 6 bases of the junction left unmatched. Germline V gene lookup returns CDR1 LGHNA and CDR2 YNFKEQ. CDR3 length: 17 residues. The CDR3: CASSQAPGLAGVYEQYF. The CDR3 bases are TGTGCCAGCAGCCAAGCCCCAGGACTAGCGGGGGTCTACGAGCAGTACTTC.

The genes are TRBV29-1 and TRBJ1-2; D may be TRBD1 (5 bases). The germline V gene has CDR1 SQVTM and CDR2 ANQGSEA. The CDR3 runs 13 residues. With 4 bases removed from V and 3 bases from J, the gap between germline ends came to 12 bases. Here the CDR3 reads CSVVDRRDYGYTF. In nucleotides, the CDR3 is TGCAGCGTTGTTGACAGACGTGACTATGGCTACACCTTC.

This chain connects TRBV27 to TRBJ2-2, with TRBD1 matching 10 bases. The length of the CDR3 is 16 residues. Germline V gene sequence: CDR1 MNHEY, CDR2 SMNVEV (reference sequence). V dropped 2 bases and J dropped 7; count of bases not matched to a gene: 7. The CDR3 DNA reads TGTGCCAGCAGTTTAGGGGACAGGGGACGGATCGGGGAGCTGTTTTTT. This encodes CASSLGDRGRIGELFF.

The V and J genes are TRBV10-1 and TRBJ1-5, with no clear D. CDR3 length: 12 amino acids. The germline gives CDR1 WNHNN, CDR2 SYGVQD (reference sequence). V was clipped by 5 bases and J by 3 bases, with 5 bases between them. In DNA form, the CDR3 reads TGCGCCAGCAGTAAGGACAATCAGCCCCAGCATTTT. Protein product: CASSKDNQPQHF.

This clone has a handful of counts. The V and J genes are TRBV5-8 and TRBJ1-1; 9 nucleotides line up with TRBD1. V lost 4 bases, J lost 5 bases, and 3 bases stayed unmatched. The CDR3 covers 13 residues. Germline values: CDR1 SGHTS, CDR2 YDEGEE. The CDR3 nucleotides read TGTGCCAGCAGCCTGGACAGGGGAACTGAAGCTTTCTTT. Translated: CASSLDRGTEAFF.